One and the same sample provided the 23 T cell receptor beta chains below, sequenced in a study of T cell responses to AZD1222 COVID-19 vaccine. Sequencing was performed with immunoSEQ multiplex PCR; in TCRdb, only in-frame clones are kept and a portion is missing. In the table there are 90,000 to 140,000 clones, around 87% of which are singletons. The sequenced sample was peripheral blood, obtained on day 0 of AZD1222 vaccination. All receptors derive from an adult in good health.

This clone was detected only once. The chain combines TRBV28 with TRBJ1-6, with a possible D match to TRBD1 (5 bases). The V and J ends lost 6 bases and 13 bases respectively, with 16 bases between them. Germline CDR1 MDHEN, CDR2 SYDVKM. This CDR3 comprises 13 residues. The CDR3: CASSDPNGTPLHF. Written as DNA, the CDR3 is TGTGCCAGCAGCGACCCAAATGGGACCCCCCTCCACTTT.

The chain is built from TRBV3-1 (or the pseudogene TRBV3-2) and TRBJ1-3; D remains unclear. The germline CDR1 and CDR2 sequences are LGHDT and YNNKEL (reference sequence). The CDR3 runs 14 residues. V lost 2 bases and J 0 bases, leaving 5 bases between the germline ends. CDR3 DNA: TGTGCCAGCAGCCAACTTCTCTCTGGAAACACCATATATTTT. Translating it yields CASSQLLSGNTIYF.

The chain couples TRBV19 to TRBJ1-1, with D hard to call. Between the trimmed V and J ends, which lost 1 base and 0 bases, there was a span of 9 bases. Germline V CDR1 and CDR2: LNHDA, SQIVND (reference sequence). This CDR3 region has 15 residues. CDR3 region: CASSIGSTMNTEAFF. The DNA of the CDR3 is TGTGCCAGTAGTATAGGGTCTACCATGAACACTGAAGCTTTCTTT.

The chain uses TRBV5-1 and TRBJ1-3; tentatively, D is TRBD1 (5 bases). Deletions cut 7 bases from V and 1 base from J, with 12 bases between. Germline CDR1 is SGHRS and CDR2 is YFSETQ. The CDR3 is 14 residues long. The CDR3, as DNA: TGCGCCAGCCAGACGGGGGATTCTGGAAACACCATATATTTT. Amino acids: CASQTGDSGNTIYF. Using reference TRBV5-1 and TRBJ1-3 for the parts outside the CDR3, the full variable domain is KAGVTQTPRYLIKTRGQQVTLSCSPISGHRSVSWYQQTPGQGLQFLFEYFSETQRNKGNFPGRFSGRQFSNSRSEMNVSTLELGDSALYLCASQTGDSGNTIYFGEGSWLTVV.

This sequence joins TRBV3-1 (or the pseudogene TRBV3-2) and TRBJ1-1, with D uncertain. Trimming removed 0 bases at V and 1 base at J, with 12 bases between. Germline loops: CDR1 LGHDT, CDR2 YNNKEL (reference sequence). CDR3 length equals 16 residues. DNA for the CDR3: TGTGCCAGCAGCCAAGATCCCTTCCGCTGGAACACTGAAGCTTTCTTT. Its protein is CASSQDPFRWNTEAFF.

This chain uses TRBV18 with TRBJ1-6; weak D call: TRBD1 (6 bases). Germline V gene lookup returns CDR1 KGHSH and CDR2 LQKENI. V was trimmed by 4 bases and J by 9 bases, leaving 10 bases between them. The CDR3 totals 13 residues. CDR3 sequence (DNA): TGTGCCAGCTCACTTACAGGGACTTCACCCCTCCACTTT. Protein: CASSLTGTSPLHF.

This clone was counted only a few times. The chain recombines TRBV6-5 with TRBJ1-6; 7 bases map to TRBD1. The J segment lost 10 bases and the V segment lost 2 bases, leaving 5 bases of the junction unmatched. The CDR3 runs 14 residues. Germline CDR1 MNHEY, CDR2 SVGAGI. This CDR3 reads CASSYKGARSPLHF. The CDR3 region has the DNA TGTGCCAGCAGTTACAAGGGGGCTAGATCACCCCTCCACTTT.

This clone has more than one count but fewer than ten. The chain uses TRBV6-1 and TRBJ2-7; D uncertain. V was trimmed by 2 bases and J by 0 bases, leaving 8 bases between them. Germline loops: CDR1 MNHNS, CDR2 SASEGT. The CDR3 length is 14 residues. Here the CDR3 reads CASSEIGVSYEQYF. The CDR3 nucleotides read TGTGCCAGCAGTGAAATAGGAGTCTCCTACGAGCAGTACTTC.

The gene calls are TRBV14 and TRBJ2-7; D is possibly TRBD2 (6 bases). CDR1 SGHDN and CDR2 FVKESK come from the germline V gene. The germline V and J ends were trimmed by 1 base and 0 bases, with 25 bases remaining between them. This CDR3 has 20 residues. CDR3 loop: CASSQARKERVLLSSYEQYF. CDR3 nucleotides: TGTGCCAGCAGCCAAGCCCGAAAGGAGCGGGTACTCCTTAGCTCCTACGAGCAGTACTTC. The entire variable domain, with the rest obtained from reference TRBV14 and TRBJ2-7, is as follows: EAGVTQFPSHSVIEKGQTVTLRCDPISGHDNLYWYRRVMGKEIKFLLHFVKESKQDESGMPNNRFLAERTGGTYSTLKVQPAELEDSGVYFCASSQARKERVLLSSYEQYFGPGTRLTVT.

The chain couples TRBV6-2 or TRBV6-3 to TRBJ2-7; the D is unclear. Germline V gene data show CDR1 as MNHEY and CDR2 as SVGEGT. With 7 bases removed from V and 2 bases from J, the gap between germline ends came to 12 bases. The CDR3 contains 13 residues. CDR3 amino acids: CASTPRLPYEQYF. The CDR3 nucleotides are TGTGCCAGCACCCCCAGGCTTCCCTACGAGCAGTACTTC.

The chain recombines TRBV11-3 with TRBJ2-3; no clear D gene. CDR3 length: 13 residues. Trimming pared 3 bases from V and 0 bases from J, leaving 4 bases between. Germline CDR1 reads SGHNT; CDR2 reads YENEEA. CDR3 nucleotide sequence: TGTGCCAGCAGCTTTATGAGCACAGATACGCAGTATTTT. It yields the protein CASSFMSTDTQYF.

This clone was counted a few times. This chain joins TRBV28 and TRBJ2-3, with D hard to call. The CDR3 spans 13 residues. CDR1 is MDHEN, CDR2 SYDVKM, per germline. V was cut by 0 bases and J by 4 bases, with 5 bases left in between. The CDR3 loop reads CASSLWAADTQYF. The CDR3 bases are TGTGCCAGCAGTTTATGGGCAGCAGATACGCAGTATTTT.

The chain is built from TRBV5-1 and TRBJ1-6, with D perhaps TRBD1 (5 bases). CDR3 length: 17 residues. Trimming pared 0 bases from V and 10 bases from J, leaving 20 bases between. The germline gives CDR1 SGHRS, CDR2 YFSETQ. As DNA, the CDR3 is TGCGCCAGCAGCTTGGTAGCCGGGACGCCTCCTCGGTCACCCCTCCACTTT. It translates to CASSLVAGTPPRSPLHF.

This clone was counted a few times. V gene TRBV19 combines with J gene TRBJ1-5; TRBD1 is a possible D gene (5 bases). This CDR3 is 15 amino acids long. The V and J ends lost 4 bases and 0 bases respectively, with 10 bases between them. Germline V gene lookup returns CDR1 LNHDA and CDR2 SQIVND (reference sequence). CDR3 nucleotide sequence: TGTGCCAGTAGTACAACGACAGCTAGCAATCAGCCCCAGCATTTT. Its translation is CASSTTTASNQPQHF.

CDR3 sequence: CASRAGQGANEKLFF. As DNA, the CDR3 is TGTGCCAGCAGGGCAGGACAGGGGGCAAATGAAAAACTGTTTTTT. The rearrangement joins TRBV5-6 to TRBJ1-4; TRBD1 matches 11 bases. This CDR3 region has 15 residues. Germline V CDR1 and CDR2: SGHDT, YYEEEE. The V gene end was trimmed by 5 bases and the J gene end by 5 bases; junction bases not matched to a gene: 5.

The rearrangement uses TRBV3-1 (or the pseudogene TRBV3-2) and TRBJ2-7, with D possibly TRBD1 on 5 matching bases. CDR3 length: 14 residues. Germline assignment: CDR1 LGHDT and CDR2 YNNKEL (reference sequence). Between the trimmed V and J ends, which lost 1 base and 3 bases, there was a span of 10 bases. Here the CDR3 DNA reads TGTGCCAGCAGCCAAGTGGGGCAGAGCTACGAGCAGTACTTC. Its protein product is CASSQVGQSYEQYF.

The rearrangement uses TRBV13 and TRBJ2-1; 7 bases fit TRBD1. CDR3 length: 15 residues. Germline lookup yields CDR1 PRHDT and CDR2 FYEKMQ (reference sequence). With 3 bases clipped from V and 8 bases from J, the junction kept 10 bases outside the gene matches. CDR3 bases: TGTGCCAGCAGCTTCCGACAGGGTATATACGATGAGCAGTTCTTC. Translation: CASSFRQGIYDEQFF. The full variable domain, its missing parts supplied by reference TRBV13 and TRBJ2-1, is AAGVIQSPRHLIKEKRETATLKCYPIPRHDTVYWYQQGPGQDPQFLISFYEKMQSDKGSIPDRFSAQQFSDYHSELNMSSLELGDSALYFCASSFRQGIYDEQFFGPGTRLTVL.

This clone was picked up one time. The chain uses TRBV28 and TRBJ2-7, with 9 bases matching TRBD1. The CDR3 contains 18 residues. Trimming cost V 5 bases and J 1 base; bases outside gene matches: 15. Germline-derived CDR1 and CDR2 are MDHEN and SYDVKM. The CDR3 reads CASSLQTGQGPLSYEQYF. CDR3 nucleotide sequence: TGTGCCAGCAGTCTCCAGACGGGACAGGGTCCTTTGTCCTACGAGCAGTACTTC.

This chain connects TRBV5-6 to TRBJ1-2, with 10 bases matching TRBD1. The CDR3 totals 13 residues. The ends lost 5 bases at V and 7 bases at J; junction bases unmatched: 5. The germline V gene has CDR1 SGHDT and CDR2 YYEEEE. CDR3 nucleotides: TGTGCCAGCAGGGAGACAGGGGGCCTTGGCTACACCTTC. Its protein is CASRETGGLGYTF.

The rearrangement joins TRBV5-4 to TRBJ1-4; 7 bases agree with TRBD1. The CDR3 contains 15 residues. CDR1 is SGHNT, CDR2 YYREEE, per germline (reference sequence). The ends lost 3 bases at V and 8 bases at J; junction bases unmatched: 10. CDR3 sequence: CASSSETGIGEKLFF. In DNA, the CDR3 is TGTGCCAGCAGCTCTGAGACAGGGATCGGCGAAAAACTGTTTTTT.

This rearrangement joins TRBV10-3 to TRBJ2-1, with 11 bases that match TRBD2. This CDR3 has 17 amino acids. The V gene end was trimmed by 4 bases and the J gene end by 7 bases; junction bases not matched to a gene: 12. Germline assignment: CDR1 ENHRY and CDR2 SYGVKD. CDR3 region: CAISGRSGRADRNEQFF. In DNA form, the CDR3 reads TGTGCCATCAGTGGCCGTAGCGGGAGGGCCGATCGAAATGAGCAGTTCTTC.

The chain combines TRBV18 with TRBJ2-5; 12 nucleotides line up with TRBD1. This CDR3 has 15 amino acids. From germline, CDR1 is KGHSH and CDR2 LQKENI. The V and J ends lost 1 base and 5 bases, in that order; junction bases with no gene match: 2. DNA for the CDR3: TGTGCCAGCTCACCACTAGGGACAGGGGGCGAGACCCAGTACTTC. This sequence encodes CASSPLGTGGETQYF. Full variable domain (outside the CDR3, taken from reference TRBV18 and TRBJ2-5): NAGVMQNPRHLVRRRGQEARLRCSPMKGHSHVYWYRQLPEEGLKFMVYLQKENIIDESGMPKERFSAEFPKEGPSILRIQQVVRGDSAAYFCASSPLGTGGETQYFGPGTRLLVL.

The V gene is TRBV3-1 (or the pseudogene TRBV3-2), the J gene TRBJ2-5; tentatively, D is TRBD2 (5 bases). CDR3 length equals 14 residues. Germline loops: CDR1 LGHDT, CDR2 YNNKEL (reference sequence). V lost 0 bases to trimming and J lost 4 bases, with 9 bases between them. CDR3: CASSQDYGGETQYF. The CDR3 nucleotides are TGTGCCAGCAGCCAAGATTATGGAGGAGAGACCCAGTACTTC.